Listed here are 11 T cell receptor beta chains from one sample, sequenced in a study of tumor-infiltrating lymphocytes in primary liver carcinoma. Total RNA amounting to 500 ng was the source from which TCR beta cDNA was made with a constant-region primer. Researchers made the TCR beta libraries by running three nested multiplex PCR rounds with slightly modified ARM-PCR. Forward primers for TRBV1-TRBV30 and a C-beta reverse primer served the first two PCR rounds, at around 9 cycles each. MiXCR, applied by TCRdb to the multiplex PCR reads, yields one record per CDR3 protein. The sample shows approximately 110,000 distinct CDR3 sequences, around 64% of them seen only once. Without any cell sorting, about 19-31 mg of bulk tissue yielded co-extracted RNA and DNA. The material sequenced was liver tumor tissue from sampling region 3. The subset: tumor region T3, left-lateral pole. The receptors shown here come from a woman aged 55-75 years with primary liver carcinoma and hepatitis B virus infection.

Details on this clonotype: The DNA is omitted, as the CDR3 cannot be located on it reliably, and the CDR3 follows TCRdb's listing. CDR3 sequence reads: CASTYSIVGSGSRDEQYF. The V gene is TRBV6-5, the J gene TRBJ2-7; the D call in the table, TRBD2, was not verified against the DNA. From its first to its last residue, the CDR3 has 18 amino acids. Germline CDR1 and CDR2: MNHEY and SVGAGI.

Comment on this clonotype: A much larger clonotype is one base distant, so this may be a read error. The chain combines TRBV30 with TRBJ2-1; D not certain. The V end was cut by 8 bases, the J end by 7 bases, with 12 bases between. This CDR3 contains 11 residues. Germline values: CDR1 GTSNPN, CDR2 SVGIG (reference sequence). The CDR3 sequence: CAGSPRNEQFF. The CDR3 DNA is TGTGCCGGTTCCCCGAGGAATGAGCAGTTCTTC.

A note on this clonotype: Given a much more abundant clone one base away, this may be a read error. The rearrangement joins TRBV30 to TRBJ2-1, with a weak D call TRBD1 (6 bases). Trimming stripped 2 bases from V and 3 bases from J, with 14 bases between. This CDR3 comprises 15 residues. Per germline, CDR1 GTSNPN and CDR2 SVGIG (reference sequence). The CDR3 loop is CAWSMGQGYYNEQFF. In nucleotides, the CDR3 is TGTGCCTGGAGTATGGGACAAGGGTACTACAATGAGCAGTTCTTC.

This clonotype has only one observation. The chain has TRBV11-2 and TRBJ1-5; D ambiguous. Germline CDR1 reads SGHAT; CDR2 reads FQNNGV. The V gene lost 0 bases and the J gene lost 4 bases, with 10 bases spanning the gap. The CDR3 totals 15 residues. CDR3 sequence: CASSLDRGFNQPQHF. CDR3 nucleotides: TGTGCCAGCAGCTTAGATCGTGGGTTTAATCAGCCCCAGCATTTT.

Comments on this clonotype: Germline and junction disagree at one end, which may indicate a read error. V is TRBV11-3 and J is TRBJ1-1, with a weak D call TRBD1 (6 bases). The CDR3 has 13 residues. The germline V gene encodes CDR1 SGHNT and CDR2 YENEEA. CDR3: CASSPSQDSRAFF. CDR3 DNA: TGCGCCAGCAGCCCCTCCCAGGACAGCAGGGCTTTCTTT.

Notes on this clonotype: At one boundary the junction diverges from the germline segment, which might be a read error. The CDR3 region is CTSSSSGPKRDTQYF. The DNA for the CDR3 is TGTACCAGTAGTTCCTCCGGGCCCAAGAGAGATACGCAGTATTTT. V and J are TRBV12-3 or TRBV12-4 and TRBJ2-3, with D hard to call. This CDR3 spans 15 amino acids.

This clonotype was observed a handful of times. This chain joins TRBV28 and TRBJ2-1, with a possible D match to TRBD2 (6 bases). Trimming pared 6 bases from V and 5 bases from J, leaving 17 bases between. The CDR3 loop spans 15 amino acids. Germline V gene data show CDR1 as MDHEN and CDR2 as SYDVKM. CDR3 amino acids: CASRNWAGNDNEQFF. CDR3 bases: TGTGCCAGCAGGAATTGGGCGGGAAACGACAATGAGCAGTTCTTC.

This clonotype was seen ten or more times. The J gene is TRBJ2-1, the V gene TRBV28, with 7 bases fitting TRBD2. CDR3 length: 16 amino acids. Germline CDR1 reads MDHEN; CDR2 reads SYDVKM. With 3 bases clipped from V and 0 bases from J, the junction kept 5 bases outside the gene matches. The CDR3 sequence is CASSFSGGSSYNEQFF. DNA for the CDR3: TGTGCCAGCAGTTTTTCGGGCGGGAGCTCCTACAATGAGCAGTTCTTC.

This clonotype was counted a few times. V gene TRBV28 combines with J gene TRBJ2-5; D is ambiguous. The V gene's germline CDR1 is MDHEN and CDR2 SYDVKM. The CDR3 contains 13 residues. Between the trimmed V and J ends, which lost 6 bases and 2 bases, there was a span of 10 bases. The CDR3 nucleotides read TGTGCCAGCAGGAATAGGGCTCAAGAGACCCAGTACTTC. It yields the protein CASRNRAQETQYF.

Regarding this clonotype: Given a much more abundant clone one base away, this may be a read error. The chain uses TRBV6-5 and TRBJ2-4; D may correspond to TRBD1 or TRBD2 (5 bases each). The V and J ends lost 0 bases and 6 bases respectively, with 24 bases between them. This CDR3 has 19 residues. CDR1 MNHEY and CDR2 SVGAGI come from the germline V gene. The CDR3 DNA reads as TGTGCCAGCAGTTACTCTCCCCCCGGGGCCCCTGGCCGTGGAAACATTCAGTACTTC. This sequence encodes CASSYSPPGAPGRGNIQYF.

For this clonotype: A read error may produce the germline difference seen at one junction end. The genes are TRBV6-1 and TRBJ2-1; no reliable D call. The CDR3 extends over 15 amino acids. Germline V lookup: CDR1 MNHNS, CDR2 SASEGT. The CDR3 reads CASESGFPSYNERFF. CDR3 coding DNA: TGTGCCAGCGAATCTGGGTTTCCCTCCTACAACGAGCGGTTCTTC.